A single sample is the source of the 26 T cell receptor beta chains below, sequenced in a study of shared clonotypes between healthy human individuals. Using immunoSEQ multiplex PCR, the repertoire was profiled, and TCRdb retains in-frame clones only, with some absent. The sample carries roughly 1,500,000 clones, about 98.5% recorded once. Sample: naive CD4+ T cells sorted from blood. Subset indicated: CD45RA+ positively selected. Every receptor here comes from a man younger than 40 in good health.

The chain recombines TRBV28 with TRBJ2-5; 9 bases are a match to TRBD2. Germline loops: CDR1 MDHEN, CDR2 SYDVKM. V was clipped by 3 bases and J by 10 bases; unmatched bases: 9. CDR3 size: 14 residues. The CDR3 DNA follows: TGTGCCAGCAGTTTCGCGGGAGGGGGGAGGATCCAGTACTTC. It specifies CASSFAGGGRIQYF.

Notes on this clone: In the same sample, other DNA sequences code for this CDR3. The chain has TRBV5-1 and TRBJ2-7; TRBD1 aligns across 7 bases. The CDR3 extends over 12 amino acids. Trimming at V came to 4 bases and at J to 4 bases, leaving 2 bases not matched to a gene. From germline, CDR1 is SGHRS and CDR2 YFSETQ. CDR3 amino acids: CASSRDSYEQYF. The CDR3 bases are TGCGCCAGCAGCCGGGACAGTTACGAGCAGTACTTC. The complete variable domain, with remaining parts taken from reference TRBV5-1 and TRBJ2-7, reads KAGVTQTPRYLIKTRGQQVTLSCSPISGHRSVSWYQQTPGQGLQFLFEYFSETQRNKGNFPGRFSGRQFSNSRSEMNVSTLELGDSALYLCASSRDSYEQYFGPGTRLTVT.

The chain joins TRBV2 to TRBJ2-3; D perhaps matches TRBD2 (5 bases). V lost 4 bases, J lost 1 base, and 12 bases lay in between. The CDR3 runs to 15 residues. Germline CDR1 reads SNHLY; CDR2 reads FYNNEI. This chain's CDR3 is CASSVEGLGTDTQYF. CDR3 sequence (DNA): TGTGCCAGCAGTGTCGAGGGTCTTGGCACAGATACGCAGTATTTT.

The V and J genes are TRBV30 and TRBJ2-2; D ambiguous. Germline CDR1 GTSNPN, CDR2 SVGIG (reference sequence). The CDR3 sequence is 13 residues long. Trimming took off 2 bases at V and 3 bases at J, with 7 bases between the two ends. The CDR3 region has the DNA TGTGCCTGGAGTCATCTACACACCGGGGAGCTGTTTTTT. It translates to CAWSHLHTGELFF.

The chain has TRBV6-1 and TRBJ2-1; D ambiguous. Germline V gene sequence: CDR1 MNHNS, CDR2 SASEGT. Trimming stripped 7 bases from V and 2 bases from J, with 9 bases between. CDR3 length: 13 residues. In DNA, the CDR3 is TGTGCCAGCACCAGCACGCCCTACAATGAGCAGTTCTTC. Protein: CASTSTPYNEQFF.

The CDR3 DNA sequence: TGCAGCGCTGAGGGGCTGGAGGGGTACGAGCAGTACTTC. This sequence encodes CSAEGLEGYEQYF. The gene calls are TRBV29-1 and TRBJ2-7; D might be TRBD2 (6 bases). V was shortened by 7 bases and J by 4 bases, with 17 bases between the two germline ends. The CDR3 length is 13 residues. Germline CDR1 reads SQVTM; CDR2 reads ANQGSEA.

The chain carries TRBV5-8 and TRBJ2-7, with 11 bases fitting TRBD1. The length of the CDR3 is 14 residues. V trimming: 5 bases; J trimming: 2 bases; junction bases outside the gene matches: 3. Germline V gene sequence: CDR1 SGHTS, CDR2 YDEGEE. Here the CDR3 DNA reads TGTGCCAGCAGGGGGACAGGGGGTACCTACGAGCAGTACTTC. Its protein is CASRGTGGTYEQYF.

The chain joins TRBV7-3 to TRBJ2-7, with D tentatively TRBD1 (5 bases). Trimming shortened V by 2 bases and J by 0 bases, and 26 bases separated the two germline ends. CDR3 length: 20 amino acids. Germline CDR1 and CDR2: SGHTA and FQGTGA. CDR3 nucleotide sequence: TGTGCCAGCAGCTTACCCTCCTCACGTAGATACAGGAGTAACTCCTACGAGCAGTACTTC. Its translation: CASSLPSSRRYRSNSYEQYF.

This clone has only one observation. J is TRBJ2-5 and V is TRBV7-9; D is possibly TRBD2 (6 bases). CDR3 length: 15 residues. The V end was cut by 5 bases, the J end by 5 bases, with 18 bases between. Germline V gene data show CDR1 as SEHNR and CDR2 as FQNEAQ (reference sequence). CDR3 sequence (DNA): TGTGCCAGCAGCGTTCCAAGCGGGCAAAGGGAGACCCAGTACTTC. Its translation: CASSVPSGQRETQYF.

J is TRBJ1-5 and V is TRBV9, with D perhaps matching TRBD1 (5 bases). V lost 0 bases and J lost 0, with 13 bases in between. Germline CDR1 and CDR2: SGDLS and YYNGEE. This CDR3 is 17 amino acids long. CDR3 sequence reads: CASSVGEGLYSNQPQHF. The CDR3, as DNA: TGTGCCAGCAGCGTAGGGGAGGGGCTATATAGCAATCAGCCCCAGCATTTT.

The gene calls are TRBV5-5 and TRBJ2-7, with 9 bases matching TRBD2. J lost 6 bases, V lost 4 bases, and 8 bases had no gene match. The CDR3 contains 14 residues. Germline lookup yields CDR1 SGHKS and CDR2 YYEKEE (reference sequence). The CDR3 loop is CASSALAGRSEQYF. Written as DNA, the CDR3 is TGTGCCAGCAGCGCTCTAGCGGGAAGGTCCGAGCAGTACTTC.

The chain couples TRBV28 to TRBJ1-2, with unresolved D. The CDR3 covers 15 residues. The germline gives CDR1 MDHEN, CDR2 SYDVKM. Deletions cut 7 bases from V and 4 bases from J, with 19 bases between. The CDR3, as DNA: TGTGCCAGCATGACTGAGATAAATTCGGGCTATGGCTACACCTTC. It encodes CASMTEINSGYGYTF.

The CDR3 nucleotides read TGCGCCAGCAGCTACAGCTTCGGAAGTGAAAAACTGTTTTTT. Amino acid sequence: CASSYSFGSEKLFF. The chain is built from TRBV5-1 and TRBJ1-4; no clear D. Germline V CDR1 and CDR2: SGHRS, YFSETQ. Between the trimmed V and J ends, which lost 3 bases and 7 bases, there was a span of 13 bases. The CDR3 extends over 14 amino acids.

This clone was seen only once. This chain links TRBV10-1 with TRBJ1-1; the D is unclear. CDR3 size: 13 residues. Trimming stripped 4 bases from V and 5 bases from J, with 11 bases between. CDR1 is WNHNN, CDR2 SYGVQD, per germline (reference sequence). As DNA, the CDR3 is TGCGCCAGCAGTGCAAAGGCGAATACTGAAGCTTTCTTT. It encodes CASSAKANTEAFF.

V usage is TRBV28 and J usage is TRBJ2-3; D is possibly TRBD1 or TRBD2 (5 bases each). Germline V gene data show CDR1 as MDHEN and CDR2 as SYDVKM. Trimming took off 3 bases at V and 6 bases at J, with 19 bases between the two ends. This CDR3 spans 16 amino acids. CDR3 sequence (DNA): TGTGCCAGCAGTTTTGTTTCGAGGGGTAGGGGTGATACGCAGTATTTT. It translates to CASSFVSRGRGDTQYF.

V is TRBV7-2 and J is TRBJ1-5, with 9 positions matching TRBD1. The CDR3 has 14 residues. Trimming cost V 5 bases and J 4 bases; bases outside gene matches: 3. Germline V CDR1 and CDR2: SGHTA, FQGNSA. The CDR3 bases are TGTGCCAGCAGCCCCGGACAGGGGAATCAGCCCCAGCATTTT. Encoded protein: CASSPGQGNQPQHF.

In its sample, this clone was seen once. CDR3 protein: CASGITNYGYTF. Here the CDR3 DNA reads TGTGCCAGCGGGATTACTAACTATGGCTACACCTTC. The rearrangement joins TRBV6-6 to TRBJ1-2; D is uncertain. Trimming cost V 8 bases and J 0 bases, with 7 bases left between them. CDR3 length: 12 residues. Per the germline V gene, CDR1 is MNHNY and CDR2 is SVGAGI (reference sequence).

This sequence joins TRBV5-1 and TRBJ2-7; D tentatively fits TRBD1 or TRBD2 (7 bases each). Germline V lookup: CDR1 SGHRS, CDR2 YFSETQ. With 4 bases removed from V and 6 bases from J, the gap between germline ends came to 17 bases. The CDR3 runs to 14 residues. The CDR3 DNA follows: TGCGCCAGCAGCCTGGGGAGGGGGCAAGGCGAGCAGTACTTC. Its translation: CASSLGRGQGEQYF.

The chain has TRBV10-3 and TRBJ2-1, with 10 bases aligning to TRBD1. The CDR3 runs 19 residues. The V segment lost 4 bases and the J segment 4 bases; nucleotides outside the gene matches: 16. CDR1 and CDR2 from the germline V gene are ENHRY and SYGVKD. The CDR3 reads CAISGSGQGSRAPYNEQFF. CDR3 sequence (DNA): TGTGCCATCAGTGGCTCGGGACAGGGGTCGCGGGCTCCATACAATGAGCAGTTCTTC.

This sequence joins TRBV5-1 and TRBJ2-7; TRBD1 matches 9 bases. Germline CDR1 SGHRS, CDR2 YFSETQ. V gave up 0 bases and J gave up 5 bases; unmatched junction bases: 6. This CDR3 region has 15 residues. CDR3 amino acids: CASSLVGTGTHEQYF. For the CDR3, the DNA is TGCGCCAGCAGCTTGGTCGGGACAGGGACTCACGAGCAGTACTTC.

This chain joins TRBV7-3 and TRBJ1-1; a possible D gene is TRBD1 (6 bases). Germline CDR1 reads SGHTA; CDR2 reads FQGTGA. The CDR3 loop spans 14 amino acids. Trimming left V 2 bases short and J 4 bases short, with 11 bases between. The CDR3 nucleotides read TGTGCCAGCAGCTTATTGGGAGGGGGCACTGAAGCTTTCTTT. This encodes CASSLLGGGTEAFF.

The V gene is TRBV18, the J gene TRBJ1-1, with TRBD1 identical over 7 bases. The V segment lost 3 bases and the J segment 4 bases; nucleotides outside the gene matches: 11. This CDR3 is 16 amino acids long. Germline V CDR1 and CDR2: KGHSH, LQKENI. The CDR3 coding sequence is TGTGCCAGCTCACCGTGGCAGGGGGAGGTTAGCACTGAAGCTTTCTTT. It translates to CASSPWQGEVSTEAFF.

V usage is TRBV7-9 and J usage is TRBJ1-4, with D hard to call. Trimming took off 3 bases at V and 6 bases at J, with 11 bases between the two ends. Germline V gives CDR1 SEHNR, CDR2 FQNEAQ (reference sequence). The CDR3 is 14 amino acids. CDR3 protein: CASSLPGSHEKLFF. In DNA, the CDR3 is TGTGCCAGCAGCTTGCCCGGGTCCCATGAAAAACTGTTTTTT.

The rearrangement joins TRBV27 to TRBJ2-1, with D possibly TRBD1 on 7 matching bases. CDR1 is MNHEY and CDR2 is SMNVEV in the germline V gene (reference sequence). The CDR3 totals 16 residues. V gave up 7 bases and J gave up 0 bases, with 16 bases separating them. CDR3 bases: TGTGCCAGCACCCTGAGGCGGGACAGCTCCTACAATGAGCAGTTCTTC. Translating it yields CASTLRRDSSYNEQFF.

This CDR3 is CASSFGGVSGELFF. The CDR3 DNA follows: TGCGCCAGCAGCTTCGGGGGAGTGTCCGGGGAGCTGTTTTTT. V gene TRBV5-1 combines with J gene TRBJ2-2, with a possible D match to TRBD2 (6 bases). V lost 2 bases and J 6 bases, leaving 11 bases between the germline ends. Germline V gene data show CDR1 as SGHRS and CDR2 as YFSETQ. The CDR3 is made up of 14 amino acids.

This rearrangement joins TRBV2 to TRBJ1-3; no firm D call. The CDR3 covers 12 residues. Trimming took 8 bases from V and 0 from J, leaving 5 bases between them. The germline V gene encodes CDR1 SNHLY and CDR2 FYNNEI. The CDR3: CASVYSGNTIYF. The DNA of the CDR3 is TGTGCCAGCGTGTACTCTGGAAACACCATATATTTT.